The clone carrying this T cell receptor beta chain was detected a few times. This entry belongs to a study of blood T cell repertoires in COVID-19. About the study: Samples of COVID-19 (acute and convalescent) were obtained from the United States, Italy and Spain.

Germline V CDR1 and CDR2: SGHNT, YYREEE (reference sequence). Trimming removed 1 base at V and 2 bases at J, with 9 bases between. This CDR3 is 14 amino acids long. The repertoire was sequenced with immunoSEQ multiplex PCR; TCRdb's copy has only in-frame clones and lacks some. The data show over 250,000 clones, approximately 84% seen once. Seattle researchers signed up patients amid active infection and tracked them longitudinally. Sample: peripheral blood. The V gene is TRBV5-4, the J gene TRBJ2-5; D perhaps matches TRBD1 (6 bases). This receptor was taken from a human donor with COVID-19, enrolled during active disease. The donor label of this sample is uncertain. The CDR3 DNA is TGTGCCAGCAGCTTGAGACAGGCTCAAGAGACCCAGTACTTC. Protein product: CASSLRQAQETQYF.